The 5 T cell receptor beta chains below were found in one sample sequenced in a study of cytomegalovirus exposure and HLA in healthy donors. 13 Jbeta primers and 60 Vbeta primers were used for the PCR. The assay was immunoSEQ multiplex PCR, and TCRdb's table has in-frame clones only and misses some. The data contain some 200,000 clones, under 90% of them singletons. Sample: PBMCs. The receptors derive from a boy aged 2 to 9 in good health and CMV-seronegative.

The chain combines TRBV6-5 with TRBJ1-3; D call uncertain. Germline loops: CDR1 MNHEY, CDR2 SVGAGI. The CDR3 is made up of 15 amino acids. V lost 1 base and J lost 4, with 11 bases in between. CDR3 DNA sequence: TGTGCCAGCAGTTACTTGGGCGCTGCCGGAAACACCATATATTTT. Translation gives CASSYLGAAGNTIYF.

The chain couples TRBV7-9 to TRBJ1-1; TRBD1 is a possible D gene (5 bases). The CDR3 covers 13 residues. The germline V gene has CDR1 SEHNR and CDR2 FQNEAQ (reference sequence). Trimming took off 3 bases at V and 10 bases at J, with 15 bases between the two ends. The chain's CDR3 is CASSFPGQVAAFF. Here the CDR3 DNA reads TGTGCCAGCAGCTTTCCAGGGCAGGTTGCAGCTTTCTTT. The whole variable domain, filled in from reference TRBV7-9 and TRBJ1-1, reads DTGVSQNPRHKITKRGQNVTFRCDPISEHNRLYWYRQTLGQGPEFLTYFQNEAQLEKSRLLSDRFSAERPKGSFSTLEIQRTEQGDSAMYLCASSFPGQVAAFFGQGTRLTVV.

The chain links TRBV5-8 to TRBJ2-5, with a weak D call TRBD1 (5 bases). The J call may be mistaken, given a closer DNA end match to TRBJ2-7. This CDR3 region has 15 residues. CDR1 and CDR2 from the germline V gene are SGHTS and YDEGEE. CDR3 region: CASSLSVGPSYEQYF. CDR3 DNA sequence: TGTGCCAGCAGCTTGTCCGTGGGGCCATCCTACGAGCAGTACTTC.

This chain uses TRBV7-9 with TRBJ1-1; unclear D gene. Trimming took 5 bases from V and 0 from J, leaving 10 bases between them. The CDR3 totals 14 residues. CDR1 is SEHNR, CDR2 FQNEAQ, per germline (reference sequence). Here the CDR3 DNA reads TGTGCCAGCAGCGCGATCGACATGAACACTGAAGCTTTCTTT. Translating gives CASSAIDMNTEAFF. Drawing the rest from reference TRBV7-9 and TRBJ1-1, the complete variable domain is DTGVSQNPRHKITKRGQNVTFRCDPISEHNRLYWYRQTLGQGPEFLTYFQNEAQLEKSRLLSDRFSAERPKGSFSTLEIQRTEQGDSAMYLCASSAIDMNTEAFFGQGTRLTVV.

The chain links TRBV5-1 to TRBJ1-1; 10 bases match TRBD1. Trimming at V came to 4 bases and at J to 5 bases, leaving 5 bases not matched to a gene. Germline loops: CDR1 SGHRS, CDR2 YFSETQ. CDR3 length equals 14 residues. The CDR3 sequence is CASSPSGQGTEAFF. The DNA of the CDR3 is TGCGCCAGCAGCCCATCGGGACAGGGGACTGAAGCTTTCTTT.